This TCR beta chain appears in the sequencing data of a study of cytomegalovirus exposure and HLA in healthy donors. V was shortened by 5 bases and J by 2 bases, with 10 bases between the two germline ends. Germline CDR1 is SGHNT and CDR2 is YENEEA. The CDR3 length is 13 residues. The PCR ran on 60 Vbeta and 13 Jbeta primers. Sequencing used immunoSEQ multiplex PCR; TCRdb keeps in-frame clones, though not all of them. The sample consists of more than 55,000 clones, 74% of them appearing once. The TCR sequence derives from a woman between 55 and 75 years old in good health and CMV-seropositive. What was sequenced was PBMCs. The V gene is TRBV11-3, the J gene TRBJ2-7; D remains unclear. In DNA form, the CDR3 reads TGTGCCAGCAGCGGTGACATCCCCTACGAGCAGTACTTC. The encoded protein is CASSGDIPYEQYF. The full variable domain, in which reference TRBV11-3 and TRBJ2-7 provide the parts outside the CDR3, is EAGVVQSPRYKIIEKKQPVAFWCNPISGHNTLYWYLQNLGQGPELLIRYENEEAVDDSQLPKDRFSAERLKGVDSTLKIQPAELGDSAVYLCASSGDIPYEQYFGPGTRLTVT.